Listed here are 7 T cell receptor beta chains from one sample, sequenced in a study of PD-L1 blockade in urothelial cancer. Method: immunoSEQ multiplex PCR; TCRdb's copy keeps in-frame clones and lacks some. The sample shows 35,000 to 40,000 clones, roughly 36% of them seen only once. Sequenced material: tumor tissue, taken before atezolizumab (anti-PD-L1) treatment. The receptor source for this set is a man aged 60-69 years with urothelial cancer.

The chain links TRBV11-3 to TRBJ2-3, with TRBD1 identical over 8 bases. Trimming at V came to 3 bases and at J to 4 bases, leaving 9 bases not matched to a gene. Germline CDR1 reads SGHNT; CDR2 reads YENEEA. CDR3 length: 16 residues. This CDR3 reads CASSLSLTGVADTQYF. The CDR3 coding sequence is TGTGCCAGCAGCTTGTCATTGACAGGGGTTGCAGATACGCAGTATTTT.

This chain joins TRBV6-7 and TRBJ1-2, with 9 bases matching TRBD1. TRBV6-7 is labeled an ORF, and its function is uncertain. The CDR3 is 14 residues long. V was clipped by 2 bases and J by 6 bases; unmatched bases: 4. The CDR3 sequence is CASSYDRDRDGYTF. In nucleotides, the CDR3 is TGTGCCAGCAGTTACGACAGGGACAGGGATGGCTACACCTTC.

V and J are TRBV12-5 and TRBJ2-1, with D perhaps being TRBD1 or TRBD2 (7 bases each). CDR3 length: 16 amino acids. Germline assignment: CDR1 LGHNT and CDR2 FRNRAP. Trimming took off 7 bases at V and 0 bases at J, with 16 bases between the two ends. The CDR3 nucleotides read TGTGCTAGTGACATGGGCAGGGGGGGCTCCTACAATGAGCAGTTCTTC. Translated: CASDMGRGGSYNEQFF.

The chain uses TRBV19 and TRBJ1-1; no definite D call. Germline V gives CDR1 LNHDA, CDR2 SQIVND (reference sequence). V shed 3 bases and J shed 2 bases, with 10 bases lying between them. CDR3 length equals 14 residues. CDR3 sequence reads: CASSIYGLNTEAFF. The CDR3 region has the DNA TGTGCCAGTAGTATTTACGGGCTAAACACTGAAGCTTTCTTT.

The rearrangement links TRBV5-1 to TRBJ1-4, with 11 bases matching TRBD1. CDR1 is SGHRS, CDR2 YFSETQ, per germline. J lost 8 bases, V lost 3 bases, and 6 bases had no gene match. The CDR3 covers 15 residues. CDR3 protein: CASSSGQGANEKLFF. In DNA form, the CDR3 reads TGCGCCAGCAGCTCTGGACAGGGGGCAAACGAAAAACTGTTTTTT.

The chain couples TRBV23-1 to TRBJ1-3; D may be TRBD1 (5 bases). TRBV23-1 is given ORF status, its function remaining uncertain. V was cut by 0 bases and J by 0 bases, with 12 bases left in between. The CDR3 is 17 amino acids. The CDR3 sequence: CASSQSPSTDSGNTIYF. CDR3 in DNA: TGCGCCAGCAGTCAATCGCCGTCGACAGACTCTGGAAACACCATATATTTT.

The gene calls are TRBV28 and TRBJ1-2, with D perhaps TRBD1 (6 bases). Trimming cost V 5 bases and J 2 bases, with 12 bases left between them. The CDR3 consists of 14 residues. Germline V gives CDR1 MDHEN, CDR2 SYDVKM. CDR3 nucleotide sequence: TGTGCCAGCAGTCAGGGGTCCACGAACTATGGCTACACCTTC. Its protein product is CASSQGSTNYGYTF.